This TCR beta chain is from a study of CD8 T cell repertoires and HIV-1 epitope variants. At the level of the study: T cells were stimulated with Twenty-five Gag and Nef peptides separately. Separate from the cultures, 1M uncultured T cells served as baseline.

Findings of the study overall: This assay reports beta chains of antigen-expanded cells, not T cell function.

TCR beta CDR3 was sequenced at survey depth on immunoSEQ. Profiled with immunoSEQ multiplex PCR; TCRdb holds only in-frame clones, not every one. The repertoire includes some 4,900 clones, about 67% of them detected once, and 44% sits in the top ten. On this clone itself: Its antigen is currently unknown.

The clonotype comes from a male donor with HIV. The specimen sequenced was cultured CD8+ T cells derived from PBMCs.

As DNA, the CDR3 is TGTGCCAGCAGCTTAGGGGCCACAGGGGGCACCAACTATGGCTACACCTTC. Its translation is CASSLGATGGTNYGYTF. This chain links TRBV11-2 with TRBJ1-2, with 9 bases fitting TRBD1. The CDR3 extends over 17 amino acids. Germline CDR1 SGHAT, CDR2 FQNNGV. With V trimmed by 1 base and J by 2 bases, 8 bases remained unmatched.